These 12 T cell receptor beta chains were sequenced from one sample in a study of metastatic and nonmetastatic thyroid tumors. Thyroid surgery was preceded by no treatment in any patient. With MiXCR, TCRdb called clones anew from the PCR reads. This sample has roughly 9,700 clones, with about 28% found just once. Input material: tumor tissue. These receptor sequences come from a female donor with papillary thyroid cancer or a benign thyroid nodule (not recorded which). Some clones in this sample may be carry-over from other donors' samples.

This clone was detected only a few times. This chain links TRBV6-1 with TRBJ1-2, with D perhaps matching TRBD1 (5 bases). V dropped 4 bases and J dropped 1 base, with 16 bases sitting between them. The germline CDR1 and CDR2 sequences are MNHNS and SASEGT. This CDR3 contains 16 residues. The CDR3, as DNA: TGTGCCAGCAGTGCCCCTTCGAGGAGGGGTAACTATGGCTACACCTTC. Translation gives CASSAPSRRGNYGYTF.

This clone was counted ten times or more. The rearrangement links TRBV6-2 or TRBV6-3 to TRBJ2-1, with D maybe TRBD2 (5 bases). CDR1 and CDR2 from the germline V gene are MNHEY and SVGEGT. This CDR3 has 13 residues. The V end was cut by 4 bases, the J end by 9 bases, with 13 bases between. The CDR3 loop reads CASSSPRVGEQFF. The DNA for the CDR3 is TGTGCCAGCAGTTCCCCGAGGGTCGGTGAGCAGTTCTTC.

This clone was observed a few times. A clone one base away is much larger, so this may be a read error. The chain carries TRBV7-6 and TRBJ2-3; 8 bases align to TRBD2. The CDR3 is made up of 17 amino acids. Germline-derived CDR1 and CDR2 are SGHVS and FNYEAQ. The CDR3 bases are TGTGCCAGCAGCTATAGCGGGGCTCGGACTAGCACATATACGCAGTATTTT. The encoded protein is CASSYSGARTSTYTQYF.

This clone is categorized as medium-sized. The CDR3 sequence: CASSSQGYEQYF. In DNA, the CDR3 is TGTGCCAGCAGCTCGCAGGGCTACGAGCAGTACTTC. The chain employs TRBV7-9 and TRBJ2-7, with D possibly being TRBD1 (5 bases). V was trimmed by 4 bases and J by 3 bases, leaving 7 bases between them. The germline gives CDR1 SEHNR, CDR2 FQNEAQ (reference sequence). The CDR3 covers 12 residues.

This clone has at least ten counts. This chain uses TRBV20-1 with TRBJ2-5, with 7 bases matching TRBD2. This CDR3 contains 13 residues. With 5 bases clipped from V and 2 bases from J, the junction kept 5 bases outside the gene matches. Looked up from germline, CDR1 is DFQATT and CDR2 is SNEGSKA (reference sequence). Written as DNA, the CDR3 is TGCAGTGCTCCGGGGAGGGGTCAAGAGACCCAGTACTTC. It encodes CSAPGRGQETQYF.

By sample share, this clone is medium-sized. The V call is TRBV7-2, the J call TRBJ1-5; 8 positions match TRBD1. The CDR3 totals 14 residues. V lost 7 bases to trimming and J lost 4 bases; unmatched junction nucleotides: 6. The germline gives CDR1 SGHTA, CDR2 FQGNSA. The DNA of the CDR3 is TGTGCCAGCACGTCGGGACAGGCGAATCAGCCCCAGCATTTT. It translates to CASTSGQANQPQHF.

This clone occurred many times. The chain is built from TRBV30 and TRBJ1-4; a possible D gene is TRBD1 (5 bases). Germline CDR1 reads GTSNPN; CDR2 reads SVGIG (reference sequence). This CDR3 comprises 13 residues. V gave up 1 base and J gave up 7 bases, with 10 bases separating them. CDR3 residues: CAWSAGLGEKLFF. The CDR3 DNA sequence: TGTGCCTGGAGTGCAGGGTTGGGTGAAAAACTGTTTTTT.

This clone counts as medium-sized. This chain joins TRBV12-3 or TRBV12-4 and TRBJ2-5, with a tentative D call TRBD2 (6 bases). V was trimmed by 6 bases and J by 6 bases, leaving 14 bases between them. The length of the CDR3 is 13 residues. The DNA of the CDR3 is TGTGCCAGCAGCTTCGGGACTCCTCAGACCCAGTACTTC. Translation: CASSFGTPQTQYF.

This chain joins TRBV7-3 and TRBJ2-3; 9 bases align to TRBD2. Germline loops: CDR1 SGHTA, CDR2 FQGTGA. The V gene end was trimmed by 6 bases and the J gene end by 3 bases; junction bases not matched to a gene: 4. CDR3 length: 14 amino acids. The CDR3 spells CASSSGLATDTQYF. CDR3 coding DNA: TGTGCCAGCAGTTCGGGACTAGCTACAGATACGCAGTATTTT.

This clone was counted once. V gene TRBV9 combines with J gene TRBJ2-5, with D maybe TRBD2 (6 bases). Deletions cut 4 bases from V and 1 base from J, with 20 bases between. Per germline, CDR1 SGDLS and CDR2 YYNGEE. The CDR3 runs to 17 residues. CDR3 coding DNA: TGTGCCAGCAGCAAACTTGGGGCTATCGGGGGCCAAGAGACCCAGTACTTC. It yields the protein CASSKLGAIGGQETQYF.

The chain is built from TRBV28 and TRBJ2-2; D is undetermined. Germline V gives CDR1 MDHEN, CDR2 SYDVKM. The CDR3 runs 14 residues. V shed 6 bases and J shed 7 bases, with 15 bases lying between them. This chain's CDR3 is CASRSPRVGGELFF. CDR3 bases: TGTGCCAGCAGATCCCCCCGGGTGGGCGGGGAGCTGTTTTTT. Based on the CDR3 plus reference TRBV28 and TRBJ2-2, the full variable domain is DVKVTQSSRYLVKRTGEKVFLECVQDMDHENMFWYRQDPGLGLRLIYFSYDVKMKEKGDIPEGYSVSREKKERFSLILESASTNQTSMYLCASRSPRVGGELFFGEGSRLTVL.

This chain uses TRBV28 with TRBJ2-1; 13 nucleotides align to TRBD2. Germline-derived CDR1 and CDR2 are MDHEN and SYDVKM. This CDR3 has 17 residues. Unmatched junction bases numbered 4, after V lost 4 bases and J lost 1 base. Written as DNA, the CDR3 is TGTGCCAGCAGTTCGGGACTAGCGGGATGGTCCTACAATGAGCAGTTCTTC. Its protein is CASSSGLAGWSYNEQFF. Looking up the rest from reference TRBV28 and TRBJ2-1 gives the full variable domain: DVKVTQSSRYLVKRTGEKVFLECVQDMDHENMFWYRQDPGLGLRLIYFSYDVKMKEKGDIPEGYSVSREKKERFSLILESASTNQTSMYLCASSSGLAGWSYNEQFFGPGTRLTVL.